This TCR beta chain was recovered during a study of identical twins. Study-level results: With beta out-of-frame sequences, excess sharing by twins was weaker. Insertions were reduced in abundant cord blood beta clonotypes but not in memory repertoires. Invariant MAIT and iNKT cells could partly confound zero-insertion analyses.

Details on this clonotype: Its antigen is not identified.

TCRdb re-derived calls from the 5' RACE reads in MiXCR, one entry per CDR3 protein. The sample has roughly 1,500,000 distinct CDR3 sequences, 25% to 35% seen once; the top ten hold 0.25% to 0.3%. The CDR3 extends over 9 amino acids. This receptor was identified in a newborn girl in good health. This chain joins TRBV21-1 and TRBJ1-6. TRBV21-1 is tagged as a pseudogene. The sequenced sample consisted of cord blood. CDR3 loop: CIHNSPLHF. In DNA, the CDR3 is TGTATCCATAATTCACCCCTCCACTTT.